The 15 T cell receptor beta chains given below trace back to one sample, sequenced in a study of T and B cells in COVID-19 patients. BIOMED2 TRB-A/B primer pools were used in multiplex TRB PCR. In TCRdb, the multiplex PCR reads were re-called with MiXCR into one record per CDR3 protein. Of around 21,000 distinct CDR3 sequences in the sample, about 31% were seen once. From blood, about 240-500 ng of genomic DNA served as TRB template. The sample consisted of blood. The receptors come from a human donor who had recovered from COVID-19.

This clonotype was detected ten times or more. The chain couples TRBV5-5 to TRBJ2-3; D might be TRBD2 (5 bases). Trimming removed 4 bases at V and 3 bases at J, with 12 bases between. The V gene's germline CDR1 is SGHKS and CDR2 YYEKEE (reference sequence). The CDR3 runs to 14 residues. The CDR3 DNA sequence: TGTGCCAGCAGCACTAGTCCTCAGACAGATACGCAGTATTTT. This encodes CASSTSPQTDTQYF.

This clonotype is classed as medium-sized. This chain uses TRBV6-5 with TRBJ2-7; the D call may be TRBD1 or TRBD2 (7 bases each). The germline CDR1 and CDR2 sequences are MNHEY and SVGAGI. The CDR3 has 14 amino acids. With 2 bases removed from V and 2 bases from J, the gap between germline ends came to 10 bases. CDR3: CASSYSGTAYEQYF. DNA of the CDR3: TGTGCCAGCAGTTACAGCGGGACAGCCTACGAGCAGTACTTC.

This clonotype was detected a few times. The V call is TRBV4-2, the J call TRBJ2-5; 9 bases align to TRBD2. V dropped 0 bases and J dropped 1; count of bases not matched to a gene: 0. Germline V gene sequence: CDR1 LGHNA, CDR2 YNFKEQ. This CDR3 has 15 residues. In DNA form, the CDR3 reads TGTGCCAGCAGCCAAGAGCGGGGGGGCCAAGAGACCCAGTACTTC. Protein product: CASSQERGGQETQYF.

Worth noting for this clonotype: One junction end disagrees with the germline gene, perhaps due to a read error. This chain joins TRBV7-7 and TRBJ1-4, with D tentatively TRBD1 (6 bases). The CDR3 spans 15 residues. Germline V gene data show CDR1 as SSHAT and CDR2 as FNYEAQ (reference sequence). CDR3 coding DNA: TGTGCTAGCAGCAAGGGACACCGGTCGAATGAAAAACTGTTTTTT. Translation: CASSKGHRSNEKLFF. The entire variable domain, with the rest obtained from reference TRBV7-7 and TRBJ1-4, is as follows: GAGVSQSPRYKVTKRGQDVTLRCDPISSHATLYWYQQALGQGPEFLTYFNYEAQPDKSGLPSDRFSAERPEGSISTLTIQRTEQRDSAMYRCASSKGHRSNEKLFFGSGTQLSVL.

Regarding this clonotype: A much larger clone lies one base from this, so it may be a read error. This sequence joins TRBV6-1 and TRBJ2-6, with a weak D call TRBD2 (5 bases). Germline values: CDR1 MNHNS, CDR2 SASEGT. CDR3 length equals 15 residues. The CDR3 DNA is TGTTCCAGCCGGACGGGGAGCTCTGGGGCCAACGTCCTGACTTTC. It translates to CSSRTGSSGANVLTF.

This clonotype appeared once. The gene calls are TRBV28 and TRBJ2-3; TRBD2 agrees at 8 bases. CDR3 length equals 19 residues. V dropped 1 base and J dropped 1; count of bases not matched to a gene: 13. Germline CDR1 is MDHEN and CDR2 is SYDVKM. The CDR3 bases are TGTGCCAGCAGTTTATCGGGAGGGGCGCGTTCTATCGGCACAGATACGCAGTATTTT. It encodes CASSLSGGARSIGTDTQYF.

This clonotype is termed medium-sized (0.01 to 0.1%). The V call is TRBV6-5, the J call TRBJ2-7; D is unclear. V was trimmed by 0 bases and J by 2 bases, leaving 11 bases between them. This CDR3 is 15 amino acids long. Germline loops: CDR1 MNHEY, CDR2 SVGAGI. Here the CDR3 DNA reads TGTGCCAGCAGTTACTCGGGCAGGAGCCCCTACGAGCAGTACTTC. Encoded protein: CASSYSGRSPYEQYF.

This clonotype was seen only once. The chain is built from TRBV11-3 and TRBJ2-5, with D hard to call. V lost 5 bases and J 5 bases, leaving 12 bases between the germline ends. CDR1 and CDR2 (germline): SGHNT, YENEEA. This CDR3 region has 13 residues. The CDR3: CASSQGPVETQYF. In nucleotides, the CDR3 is TGTGCCAGCAGCCAAGGGCCAGTGGAGACCCAGTACTTC.

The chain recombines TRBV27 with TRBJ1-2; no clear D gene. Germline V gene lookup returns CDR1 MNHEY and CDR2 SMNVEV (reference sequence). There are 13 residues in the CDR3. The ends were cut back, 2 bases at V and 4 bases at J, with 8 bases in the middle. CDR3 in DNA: TGTGCCAGCAGTTTACGGGAAAGCTATGGCTACACCTTC. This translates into CASSLRESYGYTF.

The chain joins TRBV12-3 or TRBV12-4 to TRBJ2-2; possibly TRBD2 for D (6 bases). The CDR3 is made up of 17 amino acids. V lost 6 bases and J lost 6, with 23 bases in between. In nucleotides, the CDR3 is TGTGCCAGCAGCACCCCTCTCGTGCTGGGGGAGGCCGGGGAGCTGTTTTTT. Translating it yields CASSTPLVLGEAGELFF.

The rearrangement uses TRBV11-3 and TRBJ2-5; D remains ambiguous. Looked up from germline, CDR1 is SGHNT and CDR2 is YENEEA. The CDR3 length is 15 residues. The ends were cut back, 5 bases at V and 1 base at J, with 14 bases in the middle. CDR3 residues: CASSPDRATQETQYF. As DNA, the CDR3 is TGTGCCAGCAGCCCGGACCGGGCCACCCAAGAGACCCAGTACTTC.

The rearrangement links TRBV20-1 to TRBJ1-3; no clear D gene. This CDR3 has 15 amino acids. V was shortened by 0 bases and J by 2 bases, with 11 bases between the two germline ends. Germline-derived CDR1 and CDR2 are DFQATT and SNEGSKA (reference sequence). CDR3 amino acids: CSARDGLNPGNTIYF. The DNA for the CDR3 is TGCAGTGCTAGAGACGGTCTGAATCCTGGAAACACCATATATTTT.

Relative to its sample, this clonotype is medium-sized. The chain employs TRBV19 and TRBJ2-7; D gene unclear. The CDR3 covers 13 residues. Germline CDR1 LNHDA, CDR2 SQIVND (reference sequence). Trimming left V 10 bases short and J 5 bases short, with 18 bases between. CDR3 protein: CATLPRWGNEQYF. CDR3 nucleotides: TGTGCCACCCTGCCCCGGTGGGGTAACGAGCAGTACTTC. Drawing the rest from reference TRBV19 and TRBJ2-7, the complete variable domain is DGGITQSPKYLFRKEGQNVTLSCEQNLNHDAMYWYRQDPGQGLRLIYYSQIVNDFQKGDIAEGYSVSREKKESFPLTVTSAQKNPTAFYLCATLPRWGNEQYFGPGTRLTVT.

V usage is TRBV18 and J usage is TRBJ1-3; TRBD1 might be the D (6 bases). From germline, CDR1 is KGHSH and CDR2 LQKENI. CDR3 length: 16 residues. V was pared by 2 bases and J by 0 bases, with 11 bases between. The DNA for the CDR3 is TGTGCCAGCTCACCAAGGACAGAAAGCTCTGGAAACACCATATATTTT. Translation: CASSPRTESSGNTIYF. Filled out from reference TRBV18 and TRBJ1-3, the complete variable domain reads NAGVMQNPRHLVRRRGQEARLRCSPMKGHSHVYWYRQLPEEGLKFMVYLQKENIIDESGMPKERFSAEFPKEGPSILRIQQVVRGDSAAYFCASSPRTESSGNTIYFGEGSWLTVV.

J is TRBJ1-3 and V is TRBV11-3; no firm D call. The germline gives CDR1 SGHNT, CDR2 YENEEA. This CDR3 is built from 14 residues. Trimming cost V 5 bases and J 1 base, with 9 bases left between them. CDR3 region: CASSPVGSGNTIYF. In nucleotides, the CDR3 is TGTGCCAGCAGCCCCGTCGGGTCTGGAAACACCATATATTTT.